Reported below is one T cell receptor (beta chain). Produced via immunoSEQ multiplex PCR; TCRdb's table is partial and in-frame only. Among about 200,000 clones listed, around 83% were seen once. The data were taken from a study of blood T cell repertoires in COVID-19. This TCR was recovered from an elderly woman with acute or convalescent COVID-19. Source material: peripheral blood.

The CDR3 coding sequence is TGTGCCAGCAGTAAAAACAGTCCAACTAATGAAAAACTGTTTTTT. It specifies CASSKNSPTNEKLFF. The chain couples TRBV6-5 to TRBJ1-4, with D uncertain. CDR1 MNHEY and CDR2 SVGAGI come from the germline V gene. Trimming took off 5 bases at V and 0 bases at J, with 10 bases between the two ends. The CDR3 has 15 residues.